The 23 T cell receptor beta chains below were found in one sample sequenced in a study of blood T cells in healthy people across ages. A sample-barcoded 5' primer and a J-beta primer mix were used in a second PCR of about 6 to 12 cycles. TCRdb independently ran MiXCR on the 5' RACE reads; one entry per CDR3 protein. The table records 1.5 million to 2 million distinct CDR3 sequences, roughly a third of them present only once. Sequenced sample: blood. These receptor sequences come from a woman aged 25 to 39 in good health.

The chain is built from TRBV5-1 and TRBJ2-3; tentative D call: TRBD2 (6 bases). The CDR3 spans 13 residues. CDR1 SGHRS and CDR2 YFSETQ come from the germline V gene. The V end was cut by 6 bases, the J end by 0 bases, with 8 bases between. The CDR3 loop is CASNRESTDTQYF. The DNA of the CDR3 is TGCGCCAGCAATCGGGAGAGCACAGATACGCAGTATTTT.

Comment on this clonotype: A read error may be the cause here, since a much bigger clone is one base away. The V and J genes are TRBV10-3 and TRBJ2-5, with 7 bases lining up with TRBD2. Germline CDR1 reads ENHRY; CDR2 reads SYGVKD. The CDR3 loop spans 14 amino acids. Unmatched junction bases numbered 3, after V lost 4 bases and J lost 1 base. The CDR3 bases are TGTGCCATCAGTGCCGGGAGGCTCCAAGAGACCCAGTACTTC. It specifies CAISAGRLQETQYF.

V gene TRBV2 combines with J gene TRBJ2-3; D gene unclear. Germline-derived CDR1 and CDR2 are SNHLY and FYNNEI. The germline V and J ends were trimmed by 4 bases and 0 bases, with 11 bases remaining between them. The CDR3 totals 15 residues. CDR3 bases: TGTGCCAGCAGTGGCCCAATATTTAGCACAGATACGCAGTATTTT. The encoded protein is CASSGPIFSTDTQYF. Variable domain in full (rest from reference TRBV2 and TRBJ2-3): EPEVTQTPSHQVTQMGQEVILRCVPISNHLYFYWYRQILGQKVEFLVSFYNNEISEKSEIFDDQFSVERPDGSNFTLKIRSTKLEDSAMYFCASSGPIFSTDTQYFGPGTRLTVL.

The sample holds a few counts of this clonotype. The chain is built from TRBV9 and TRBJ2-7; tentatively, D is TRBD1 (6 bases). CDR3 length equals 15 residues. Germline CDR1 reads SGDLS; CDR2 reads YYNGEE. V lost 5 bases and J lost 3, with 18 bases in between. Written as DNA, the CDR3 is TGTGCCAGCAGTGAGGGCCAGACAGGTAACTACGAGCAGTACTTC. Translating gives CASSEGQTGNYEQYF.

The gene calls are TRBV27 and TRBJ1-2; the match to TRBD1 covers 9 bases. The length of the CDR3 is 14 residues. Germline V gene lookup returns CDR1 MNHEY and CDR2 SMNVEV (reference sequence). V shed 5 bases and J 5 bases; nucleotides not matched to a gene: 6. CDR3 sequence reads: CASSPIGTGYGYTF. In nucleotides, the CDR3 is TGTGCCAGCAGTCCCATCGGGACAGGGTATGGCTACACCTTC.

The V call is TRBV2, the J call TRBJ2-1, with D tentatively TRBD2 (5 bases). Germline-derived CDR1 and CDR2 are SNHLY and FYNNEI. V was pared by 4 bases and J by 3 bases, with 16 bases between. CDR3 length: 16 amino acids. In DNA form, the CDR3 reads TGTGCCAGCAGTGGAATAAAGGACTTCAACTACAATGAGCAGTTCTTC. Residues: CASSGIKDFNYNEQFF. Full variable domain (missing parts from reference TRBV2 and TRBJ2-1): EPEVTQTPSHQVTQMGQEVILRCVPISNHLYFYWYRQILGQKVEFLVSFYNNEISEKSEIFDDQFSVERPDGSNFTLKIRSTKLEDSAMYFCASSGIKDFNYNEQFFGPGTRLTVL.

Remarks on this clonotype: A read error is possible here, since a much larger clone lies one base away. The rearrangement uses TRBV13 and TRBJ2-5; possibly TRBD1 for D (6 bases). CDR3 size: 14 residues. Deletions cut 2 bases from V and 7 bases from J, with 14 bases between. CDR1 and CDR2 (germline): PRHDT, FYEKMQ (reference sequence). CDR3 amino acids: CASSLYGGQGTQYF. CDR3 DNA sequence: TGTGCCAGCAGCTTATATGGGGGCCAGGGGACCCAGTACTTC.

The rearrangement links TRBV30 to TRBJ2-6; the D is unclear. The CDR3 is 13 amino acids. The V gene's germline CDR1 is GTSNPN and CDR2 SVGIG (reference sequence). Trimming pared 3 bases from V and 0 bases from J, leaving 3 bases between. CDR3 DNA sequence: TGTGCCTGGAGCCCCTCTGGGGCCAACGTCCTGACTTTC. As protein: CAWSPSGANVLTF.

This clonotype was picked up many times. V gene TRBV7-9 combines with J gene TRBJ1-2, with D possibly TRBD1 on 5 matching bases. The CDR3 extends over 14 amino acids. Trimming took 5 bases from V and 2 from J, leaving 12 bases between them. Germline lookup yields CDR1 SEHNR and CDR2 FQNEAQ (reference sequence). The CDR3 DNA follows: TGTGCCAGCAGCCCCAGTCGGGGGAACTATGGCTACACCTTC. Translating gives CASSPSRGNYGYTF.

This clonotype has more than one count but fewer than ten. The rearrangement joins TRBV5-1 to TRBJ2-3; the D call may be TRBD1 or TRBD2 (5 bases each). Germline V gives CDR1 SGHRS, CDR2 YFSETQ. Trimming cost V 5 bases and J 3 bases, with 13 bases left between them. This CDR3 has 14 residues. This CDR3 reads CASRGVVVTDTQYF. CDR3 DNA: TGCGCCAGCAGGGGGGTAGTTGTTACAGATACGCAGTATTTT.

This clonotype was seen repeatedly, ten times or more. Here the CDR3 DNA reads TGTGCCAGCAGCTCACAGGGGGCCTACGAGCAGTACTTC. It is translated as CASSSQGAYEQYF. This sequence joins TRBV13 and TRBJ2-7; 8 nucleotides align to TRBD1. Germline trimming cut 4 bases from V and 2 bases from J; bases unmatched to any gene: 1. This CDR3 region has 13 residues. In germline, CDR1 is PRHDT, CDR2 FYEKMQ (reference sequence).

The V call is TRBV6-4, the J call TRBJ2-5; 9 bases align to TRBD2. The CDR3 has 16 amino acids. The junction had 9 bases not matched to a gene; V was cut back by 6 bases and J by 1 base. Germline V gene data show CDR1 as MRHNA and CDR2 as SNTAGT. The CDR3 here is CASRPLGSGSQETQYF. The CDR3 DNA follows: TGTGCCAGCAGGCCCCTGGGTAGCGGGAGCCAAGAGACCCAGTACTTC.

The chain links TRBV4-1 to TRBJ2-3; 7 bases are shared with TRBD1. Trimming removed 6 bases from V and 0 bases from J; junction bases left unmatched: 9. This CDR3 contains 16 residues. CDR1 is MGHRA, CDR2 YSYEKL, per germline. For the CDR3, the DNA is TGCGCCAGCAGTAGAACCGGGACAGCTAGCACAGATACGCAGTATTTT. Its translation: CASSRTGTASTDTQYF.

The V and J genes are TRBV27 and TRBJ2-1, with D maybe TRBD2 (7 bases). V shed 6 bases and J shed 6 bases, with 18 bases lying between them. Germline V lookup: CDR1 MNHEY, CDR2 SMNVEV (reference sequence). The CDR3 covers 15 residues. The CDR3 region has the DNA TGTGCCAGCAGCCCTAGGGGGGGGGTGGGCAATGAGCAGTTCTTC. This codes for CASSPRGGVGNEQFF.

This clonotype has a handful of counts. CDR3: CSVSGVIYNEQFF. Here the CDR3 DNA reads TGCAGCGTTTCGGGAGTTATCTACAATGAGCAGTTCTTC. V gene TRBV29-1 combines with J gene TRBJ2-1; D is possibly TRBD2 (6 bases). V was clipped by 5 bases and J by 3 bases, with 11 bases between them. This CDR3 is built from 13 residues. Germline CDR1 is SQVTM and CDR2 is ANQGSEA.

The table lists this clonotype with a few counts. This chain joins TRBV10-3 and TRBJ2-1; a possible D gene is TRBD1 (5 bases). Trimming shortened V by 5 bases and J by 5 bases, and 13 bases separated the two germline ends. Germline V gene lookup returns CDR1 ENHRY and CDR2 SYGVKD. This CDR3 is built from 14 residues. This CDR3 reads CAISPSDSDNEQFF. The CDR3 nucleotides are TGTGCCATCAGTCCTTCTGACAGCGACAATGAGCAGTTCTTC.

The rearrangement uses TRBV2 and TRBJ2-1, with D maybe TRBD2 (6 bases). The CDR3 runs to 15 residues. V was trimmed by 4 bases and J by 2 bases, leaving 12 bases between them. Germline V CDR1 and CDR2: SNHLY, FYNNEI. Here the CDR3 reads CASSVELAAYNEQFF. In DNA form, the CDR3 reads TGTGCCAGCAGTGTTGAGTTAGCGGCCTACAATGAGCAGTTCTTC.

The CDR3 DNA follows: TGCGCCAGCAGCTTAGTTGAAGATGGGGCGGTGAATGCTTTCTTT. Its translation is CASSLVEDGAVNAFF. The gene calls are TRBV5-1 and TRBJ1-1, with D possibly being TRBD1 (5 bases). CDR1 SGHRS and CDR2 YFSETQ come from the germline V gene. This CDR3 is 15 amino acids long. Trimming took 2 bases from V and 11 from J, leaving 22 bases between them.

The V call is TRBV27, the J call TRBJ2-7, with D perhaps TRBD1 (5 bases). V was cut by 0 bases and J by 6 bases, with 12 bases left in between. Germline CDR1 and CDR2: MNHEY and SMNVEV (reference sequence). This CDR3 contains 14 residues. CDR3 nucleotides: TGTGCCAGCAGTTTATCGGCAGGGCTCCGCGAGCAGTACTTC. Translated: CASSLSAGLREQYF.

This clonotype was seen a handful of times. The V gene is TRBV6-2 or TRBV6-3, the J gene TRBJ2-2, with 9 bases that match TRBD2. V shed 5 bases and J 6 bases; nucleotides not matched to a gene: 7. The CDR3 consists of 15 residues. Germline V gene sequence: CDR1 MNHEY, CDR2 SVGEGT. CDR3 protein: CASSPSGGGAGELFF. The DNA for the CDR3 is TGTGCCAGCAGTCCCAGCGGCGGGGGGGCCGGGGAGCTGTTTTTT.

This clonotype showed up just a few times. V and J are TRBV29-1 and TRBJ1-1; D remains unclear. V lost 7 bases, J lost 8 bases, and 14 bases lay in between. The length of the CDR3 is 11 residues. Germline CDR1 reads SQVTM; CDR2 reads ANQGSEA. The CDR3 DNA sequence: TGCAGCGCCGACCAGTGGGCAGAAGCTTTCTTT. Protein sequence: CSADQWAEAFF.

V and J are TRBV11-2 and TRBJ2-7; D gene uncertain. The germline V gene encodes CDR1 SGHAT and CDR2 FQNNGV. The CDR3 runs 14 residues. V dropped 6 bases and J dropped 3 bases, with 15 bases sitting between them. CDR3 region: CASRKHPKGYEQYF. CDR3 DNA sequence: TGTGCCAGCAGGAAACACCCAAAGGGCTACGAGCAGTACTTC.

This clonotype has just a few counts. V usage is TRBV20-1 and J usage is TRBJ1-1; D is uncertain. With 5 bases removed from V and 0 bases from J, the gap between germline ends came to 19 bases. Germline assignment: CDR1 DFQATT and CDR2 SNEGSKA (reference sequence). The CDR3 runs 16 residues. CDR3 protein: CSAFAPGRHMNTEAFF. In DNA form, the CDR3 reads TGCAGTGCTTTTGCCCCAGGTCGGCACATGAACACTGAAGCTTTCTTT.